A single sample is the source of the 16 T cell receptor beta chains below, sequenced in a study of T-cell reconstitution after alpha-beta-depleted transplantation in children (dated by TCRdb to the mid-2010s). General study outcomes and caveats: Over the following months the frequencies of hyperexpanded clones went down, and after one year T-cell counts and TCRbeta diversity were mostly credited to newly produced T cells.

The protocol used for the library was PCR. Instrument used: Illumina HiSeq 2500. Molecular barcoding was employed in the preparation of TCR libraries, with unique molecular identifiers being used to normalize TCRbeta repertoire quantification. The public reads were reanalyzed by TCRdb: fastp trimming at Q25, MiXCR alignment, in-frame beta chains only. Rows are unified per CDR3 protein, each entry keeping the most common DNA and genes. The sample data list fewer than 350,000 distinct CDR3 sequences, and 7.5% to 9% of these were observed just once. About 8.2% of the sample lies in the top ten. The treatment or condition label of this sample denotes: allogeneic hematopoietic cell transplantation with graft depleted of TCRalphabeta T cells and CD19 B cells. Their antigens are not known. Sequencing used peripheral blood, obtained 360 days after TCRalphabeta/CD19-depleted stem cell transplant. The origin of the receptors is a female patient aged 2-9 years who had a stem cell transplant for Fanconi anemia, so the T cells may come from the graft donor.

V and J are TRBV6-2 or TRBV6-3 and TRBJ2-7; maybe TRBD2 (5 bases). CDR1 MNHEY and CDR2 SVGEGT come from the germline V gene. CDR3 size: 13 residues. The germline V and J ends were trimmed by 5 bases and 9 bases, with 17 bases remaining between them. The CDR3 is CASSPRTGYGQYV. The CDR3 region has the DNA TGTGCCAGCAGTCCCCGGACTGGTTATGGGCAGTACGTC.

The genes are TRBV7-3 and TRBJ2-1; D is possibly TRBD1 (7 bases). CDR3 length equals 14 residues. Germline V gives CDR1 SGHTA, CDR2 FQGTGA. V was trimmed by 1 base and J by 9 bases, leaving 13 bases between them. In nucleotides, the CDR3 is TGTGCCAGCAGCTTAAGGGGCGGGACAGTTGAGCAGTTCTTC. It codes for CASSLRGGTVEQFF.

This clonotype has at least ten counts. This rearrangement joins TRBV4-3 to TRBJ2-2, with 12 positions matching TRBD2. This CDR3 region has 19 residues. V trimming: 4 bases; J trimming: 3 bases; junction bases outside the gene matches: 12. From germline, CDR1 is LGHNA and CDR2 YSLEER. The CDR3 coding sequence is TGCGCCAGCAGCCGCCTAAGCGCTAGCGGGGGGGCGGACACCGGGGAGCTGTTTTTT. It translates to CASSRLSASGGADTGELFF.

This clonotype appeared many times. This chain's CDR3 is CASSPDREDSPLHF. The CDR3 nucleotides are TGCGCCAGCAGCCCGGACAGGGAGGATTCACCCCTCCACTTT. The genes are TRBV5-1 and TRBJ1-6, with 8 bases aligning to TRBD1. The CDR3 is 14 residues long. Germline V gene data show CDR1 as SGHRS and CDR2 as YFSETQ. V was clipped by 4 bases and J by 8 bases; unmatched bases: 5.

This chain joins TRBV7-2 and TRBJ2-2, with 7 bases that match TRBD1. The trim removed 2 bases at V and 1 base at J, leaving 4 bases unmatched. Germline V CDR1 and CDR2: SGHTA, FQGNSA. The CDR3 totals 16 residues. The CDR3 DNA follows: TGTGCCAGCAGCTTACAGGGACAGCAGAACACCGGGGAGCTGTTTTTT. It specifies CASSLQGQQNTGELFF. The entire variable domain, with the rest obtained from reference TRBV7-2 and TRBJ2-2, is as follows: GAGVSQSPSNKVTEKGKDVELRCDPISGHTALYWYRQSLGQGLEFLIYFQGNSAPDKSGLPSDRFSAERTGGSVSTLTIQRTQQEDSAVYLCASSLQGQQNTGELFFGEGSRLTVL.

This clonotype was seen at least ten times. The chain employs TRBV5-5 and TRBJ2-7; no clear D. The germline CDR1 and CDR2 sequences are SGHKS and YYEKEE (reference sequence). The V end lost 0 bases, the J end lost 5 bases, and 15 bases lay between the germline ends. The CDR3 is 15 amino acids. This CDR3 is CASSLVGLHLNEQYF. Here the CDR3 DNA reads TGTGCCAGCAGCTTGGTAGGGCTGCATTTGAACGAGCAGTACTTC.

Ten or more counts support this clonotype. V and J are TRBV5-1 and TRBJ2-7; 8 bases map to TRBD1. This CDR3 is 14 amino acids long. Germline CDR1 is SGHRS and CDR2 is YFSETQ. J lost 7 bases, V lost 5 bases, and 11 bases had no gene match. CDR3: CASRPGTGLLEQYF. The CDR3 DNA sequence: TGCGCCAGCAGACCCGGGACAGGTCTTTTAGAGCAGTACTTC.

This clonotype was counted between two and nine times. A much larger clone differs from this one at a single base, so this may be a read error. V and J are TRBV6-2 or TRBV6-3 and TRBJ1-1; D is unclear. V lost 0 bases and J 5 bases, leaving 7 bases between the germline ends. CDR1 MNHEY and CDR2 SVGEGT come from the germline V gene. This CDR3 is built from 13 residues. This chain's CDR3 is CASSYSKGTEAFF. The CDR3 DNA reads as TGTGCCAGCAGTTACTCGAAAGGGACTGAAGCTTTCTTT.

This clonotype was observed many times. The genes are TRBV20-1 and TRBJ1-3, with D unclear. This CDR3 has 12 amino acids. Trimming left V 1 base short and J 7 bases short, with 8 bases between. Germline CDR1 DFQATT, CDR2 SNEGSKA (reference sequence). This CDR3 is CSARVRSNTIYF. DNA of the CDR3: TGCAGTGCTAGAGTCCGTAGCAACACCATATATTTT.

This clonotype was found many times. V gene TRBV6-1 combines with J gene TRBJ2-1; D is perhaps TRBD1 (6 bases). Per the germline V gene, CDR1 is MNHNS and CDR2 is SASEGT. V dropped 5 bases and J dropped 7 bases, with 15 bases sitting between them. This CDR3 contains 14 residues. CDR3 region: CASSRTGHRNEQFF. CDR3 coding DNA: TGTGCCAGCAGTCGGACGGGACACCGAAATGAGCAGTTCTTC.

This clonotype was detected ten times or more. V is TRBV5-4 and J is TRBJ2-1; D remains ambiguous. The germline V gene encodes CDR1 SGHNT and CDR2 YYREEE (reference sequence). V was cut by 2 bases and J by 7 bases, with 4 bases left in between. The CDR3 loop spans 11 amino acids. The DNA for the CDR3 is TGTGCCAGCAGCTTCACTAATGAGCAGTTCTTC. Translating gives CASSFTNEQFF.

This chain connects TRBV29-1 to TRBJ1-2; the match to TRBD1 covers 7 bases. Looked up from germline, CDR1 is SQVTM and CDR2 is ANQGSEA. This CDR3 spans 13 amino acids. J was trimmed by 4 bases and V by 3 bases; bases with no gene match: 5. CDR3 region: CSVETDRVYGYTF. The CDR3 coding sequence is TGCAGCGTTGAGACCGACAGGGTCTATGGCTACACCTTC.

The chain links TRBV11-1 to TRBJ2-5; 15 positions agree with TRBD2. CDR3 length: 17 amino acids. The V segment lost 5 bases and the J segment 0 bases; nucleotides outside the gene matches: 4. Germline V gene sequence: CDR1 SGHAT, CDR2 FQDESV (reference sequence). CDR3 region: CASSLGTSGGYQETQYF. The CDR3 DNA reads as TGTGCCAGCAGCCTGGGGACTAGCGGGGGGTACCAAGAGACCCAGTACTTC.

This clonotype has just a few counts. The chain is built from TRBV4-3 and TRBJ1-4; D is possibly TRBD1 (5 bases). The CDR3 length is 16 residues. Germline V gene data show CDR1 as LGHNA and CDR2 as YSLEER. V shed 0 bases and J shed 5 bases, with 13 bases lying between them. The CDR3 coding sequence is TGCGCCAGCAGCCAAGATCGATGGGGGAGGAATGAAAAACTGTTTTTT. It specifies CASSQDRWGRNEKLFF.

The chain links TRBV24-1 to TRBJ2-1; D is ambiguous. From germline, CDR1 is KGHDR and CDR2 SFDVKD. The CDR3 has 13 amino acids. V dropped 3 bases and J dropped 5 bases, with 7 bases sitting between them. This chain's CDR3 is CATSDPNDNEQFF. Written as DNA, the CDR3 is TGTGCCACCAGTGATCCCAATGACAATGAGCAGTTCTTC.

This clonotype was picked up many times. The chain carries TRBV5-1 and TRBJ2-7; TRBD1 aligns across 7 bases. The CDR3 has 15 residues. V lost 4 bases to trimming and J lost 2 bases; unmatched junction nucleotides: 9. Germline V CDR1 and CDR2: SGHRS, YFSETQ. The CDR3 here is CASSIRQGPPYEQYF. For the CDR3, the DNA is TGCGCCAGCAGCATACGACAGGGACCTCCCTACGAGCAGTACTTC. The entire variable domain, with the rest obtained from reference TRBV5-1 and TRBJ2-7, is as follows: KAGVTQTPRYLIKTRGQQVTLSCSPISGHRSVSWYQQTPGQGLQFLFEYFSETQRNKGNFPGRFSGRQFSNSRSEMNVSTLELGDSALYLCASSIRQGPPYEQYFGPGTRLTVT.